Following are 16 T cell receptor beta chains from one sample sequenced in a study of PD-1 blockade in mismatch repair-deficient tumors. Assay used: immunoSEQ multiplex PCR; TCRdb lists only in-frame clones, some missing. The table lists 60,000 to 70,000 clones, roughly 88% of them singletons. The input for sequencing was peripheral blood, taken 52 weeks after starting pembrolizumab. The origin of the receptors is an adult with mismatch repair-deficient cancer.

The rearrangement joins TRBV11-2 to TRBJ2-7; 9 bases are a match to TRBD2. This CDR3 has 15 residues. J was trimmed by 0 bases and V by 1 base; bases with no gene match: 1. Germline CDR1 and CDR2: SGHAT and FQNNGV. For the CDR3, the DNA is TGTGCCAGCAGCTTAGGAGCGGGGGGCTCCTACGAGCAGTACTTC. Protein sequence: CASSLGAGGSYEQYF.

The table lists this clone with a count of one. The CDR3 protein is CSVPRWGLAGTNTGELFF. CDR3 nucleotides: TGCAGCGTCCCCCGATGGGGACTAGCGGGAACGAACACCGGGGAGCTGTTTTTT. The rearrangement uses TRBV29-1 and TRBJ2-2; TRBD2 aligns across 13 bases. Germline V gene sequence: CDR1 SQVTM, CDR2 ANQGSEA. J gave up 0 bases and V 6 bases, and 10 bases lay outside the gene matches. This CDR3 contains 18 residues.

CDR3 in amino acids: CASSYSTGTGDYEQYF. CDR3 bases: TGTGCCAGCAGTTACTCAACCGGGACAGGGGACTACGAGCAGTACTTC. This rearrangement joins TRBV6-5 to TRBJ2-7; 10 positions match TRBD1. Germline CDR1 reads MNHEY; CDR2 reads SVGAGI. This CDR3 spans 16 amino acids. The J segment lost 3 bases and the V segment lost 0 bases, leaving 5 bases of the junction unmatched.

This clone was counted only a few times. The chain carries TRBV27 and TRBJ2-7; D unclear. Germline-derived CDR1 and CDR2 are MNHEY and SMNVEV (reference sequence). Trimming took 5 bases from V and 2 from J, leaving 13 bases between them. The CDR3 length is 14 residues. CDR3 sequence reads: CASSPTRIPYEQYF. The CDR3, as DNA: TGTGCCAGCAGTCCCACCCGCATCCCCTACGAGCAGTACTTC.

CDR3 bases: TGTGCCAGCACCCGAATGGAGCACACCGGGGAGCTGTTTTTT. Translated, it gives CASTRMEHTGELFF. V and J are TRBV6-1 and TRBJ2-2; D gene uncertain. Trimming took 7 bases from V and 3 from J, leaving 12 bases between them. CDR3 length: 14 residues. Germline V gene lookup returns CDR1 MNHNS and CDR2 SASEGT.

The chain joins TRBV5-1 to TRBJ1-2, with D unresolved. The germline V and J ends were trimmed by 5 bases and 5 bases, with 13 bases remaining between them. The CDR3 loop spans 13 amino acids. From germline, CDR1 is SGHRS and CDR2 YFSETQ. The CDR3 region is CASRQAAKYGYTF. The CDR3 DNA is TGCGCCAGCAGACAAGCGGCGAAATATGGCTACACCTTC.

CDR3 protein: CASSETGVQPQHF. CDR3 DNA sequence: TGTGCCAGCAGCGAGACAGGGGTCCAGCCCCAGCATTTT. V is TRBV27 and J is TRBJ1-5; 8 bases line up with TRBD1. Germline trimming cut 6 bases from V and 7 bases from J; bases unmatched to any gene: 5. The CDR3 extends over 13 amino acids. Per germline, CDR1 MNHEY and CDR2 SMNVEV (reference sequence).

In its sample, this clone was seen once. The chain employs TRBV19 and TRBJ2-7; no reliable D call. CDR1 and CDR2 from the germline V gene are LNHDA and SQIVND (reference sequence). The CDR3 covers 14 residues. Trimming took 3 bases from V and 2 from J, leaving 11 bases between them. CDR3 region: CASSISDGTYEQYF. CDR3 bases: TGTGCCAGTAGTATTTCTGACGGAACCTACGAGCAGTACTTC.

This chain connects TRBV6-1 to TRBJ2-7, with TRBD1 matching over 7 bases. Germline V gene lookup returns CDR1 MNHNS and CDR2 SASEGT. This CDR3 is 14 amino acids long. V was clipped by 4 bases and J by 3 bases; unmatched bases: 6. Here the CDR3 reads CASSVWGQRYEQYF. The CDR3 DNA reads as TGTGCCAGCAGTGTCTGGGGACAGCGCTACGAGCAGTACTTC.

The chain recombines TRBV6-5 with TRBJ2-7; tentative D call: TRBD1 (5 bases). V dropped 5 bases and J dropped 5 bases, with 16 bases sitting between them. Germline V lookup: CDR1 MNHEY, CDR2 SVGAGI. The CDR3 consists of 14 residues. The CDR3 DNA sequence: TGTGCCAGCAGTGACGGGCAGGGTTCGCACGAGCAGTACTTC. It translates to CASSDGQGSHEQYF.

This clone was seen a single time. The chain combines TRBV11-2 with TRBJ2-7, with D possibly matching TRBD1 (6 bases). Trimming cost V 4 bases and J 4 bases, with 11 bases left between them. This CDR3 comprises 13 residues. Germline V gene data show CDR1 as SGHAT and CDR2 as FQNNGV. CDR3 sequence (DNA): TGTGCCAGCAGCTCCACCCAGGGGTACGAGCAGTACTTC. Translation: CASSSTQGYEQYF.

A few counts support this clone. The CDR3 nucleotides read TGTGCCAGCAGATCCGACGGCAATCAGCCCCAGCATTTT. Protein: CASRSDGNQPQHF. This sequence joins TRBV28 and TRBJ1-5; D is ambiguous. CDR1 and CDR2 (germline): MDHEN, SYDVKM. The germline V and J ends were trimmed by 6 bases and 2 bases, with 8 bases remaining between them. The CDR3 sequence is 13 residues long.

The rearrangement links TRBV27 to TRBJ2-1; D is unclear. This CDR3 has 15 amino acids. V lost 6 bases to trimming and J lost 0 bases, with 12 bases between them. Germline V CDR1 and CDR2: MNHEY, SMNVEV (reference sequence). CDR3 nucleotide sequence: TGTGCCAGCAGCTTAGAACCGAGCTCCTACAATGAGCAGTTCTTC. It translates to CASSLEPSSYNEQFF.

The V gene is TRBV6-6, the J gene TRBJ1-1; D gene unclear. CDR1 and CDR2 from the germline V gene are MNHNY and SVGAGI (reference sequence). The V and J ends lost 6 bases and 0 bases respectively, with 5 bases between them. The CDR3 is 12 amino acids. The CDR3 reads CASSEMNTEAFF. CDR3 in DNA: TGTGCCAGCAGCGAGATGAACACTGAAGCTTTCTTT.

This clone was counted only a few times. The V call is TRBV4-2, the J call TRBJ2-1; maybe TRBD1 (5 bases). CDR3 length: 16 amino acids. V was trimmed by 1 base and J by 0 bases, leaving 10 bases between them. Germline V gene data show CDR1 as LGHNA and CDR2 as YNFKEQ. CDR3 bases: TGTGCCAGCAGCCAAGCTACAGGAAGCTCCTACAATGAGCAGTTCTTC. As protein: CASSQATGSSYNEQFF.

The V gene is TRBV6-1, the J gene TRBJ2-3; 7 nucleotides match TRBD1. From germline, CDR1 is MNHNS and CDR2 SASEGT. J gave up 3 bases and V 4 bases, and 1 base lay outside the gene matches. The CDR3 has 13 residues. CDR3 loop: CASSAGGTDTQYF. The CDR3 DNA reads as TGTGCCAGCAGTGCAGGGGGAACAGATACGCAGTATTTT.